One TCR beta chain is described in this entry. The data are from a study of neurological immune-mediated disorders. The study used blood bank volunteers in Maryland, USA, as healthy controls. The unsorted libraries were made from 2 million PBMCs kept at -80 C. A 10-nucleotide random UMI tagged transcripts in template-switch 5'RACE cDNA synthesis. Over 170 million TCR-beta sequences (from 15-18 subjects) were yielded by each sequencing run. TCRdb re-called the 5' RACE reads with MiXCR, one entry per CDR3 protein. This table holds 20,000 to 25,000 distinct CDR3 sequences, over 6.5% found once. The V segment lost 4 bases and the J segment 5 bases; nucleotides outside the gene matches: 5. CDR1 and CDR2 (germline): SGHRS, YFSETQ. The length of the CDR3 is 14 residues.

V usage is TRBV5-1 and J usage is TRBJ2-3, with 9 bases fitting TRBD1. This TCR came from a woman between 40 and 55 years old in good health. The sample taken for sequencing was PBMCs. The DNA of the CDR3 is TGCGCCAGCAGCCTGGAGACAGGGGGAGATACGCAGTATTTT. It encodes CASSLETGGDTQYF.